Below are 21 T cell receptor beta chains sequenced from a single sample in a study of long-term antiretroviral therapy in people with HIV. They ran version v3.0 of the immunoSEQ assay at survey level. Some clones are missing from TCRdb's copy, which holds only in-frame ones; the method was immunoSEQ multiplex PCR. The data contain about 30,000 clones, about 94% of them singletons. Sequencing was performed on unsorted PBMCs, taken approximately 7.1 years after starting antiretroviral therapy. Receptor source: a man aged 50 to 59 with HIV.

This chain joins TRBV4-2 and TRBJ2-7; 10 bases align to TRBD1. The CDR3 runs 15 residues. From germline, CDR1 is LGHNA and CDR2 YNFKEQ. The trim removed 4 bases at V and 2 bases at J, leaving 5 bases unmatched. CDR3 nucleotides: TGTGCCAGCAGCCCAGGACAGGGGGACACCTACGAGCAGTACTTC. Protein product: CASSPGQGDTYEQYF.

CDR3 in DNA: TGCGCCAGCAGCCCAGGGGGTAATTCACCCCTCCACTTT. It encodes CASSPGGNSPLHF. V gene TRBV4-1 combines with J gene TRBJ1-6; 7 bases agree with TRBD1. Trimming at V came to 4 bases and at J to 6 bases, leaving 0 bases not matched to a gene. The CDR3 totals 13 residues. The V gene's germline CDR1 is MGHRA and CDR2 YSYEKL.

This sequence joins TRBV27 and TRBJ2-1; D might be TRBD2 (6 bases). This CDR3 region has 13 residues. The V and J ends lost 8 bases and 4 bases respectively, with 12 bases between them. Looked up from germline, CDR1 is MNHEY and CDR2 is SMNVEV (reference sequence). The CDR3 loop reads CASRDSDYNEQFF. In DNA, the CDR3 is TGTGCCAGCCGGGACTCCGATTACAATGAGCAGTTCTTC.

The chain uses TRBV13 and TRBJ1-3; 8 positions agree with TRBD1. The V and J ends lost 5 bases and 1 base, in that order; junction bases with no gene match: 10. The CDR3 is 17 residues long. Per germline, CDR1 PRHDT and CDR2 FYEKMQ (reference sequence). This CDR3 is CASSGRQGRRSGNTIYF. The CDR3 DNA reads TGTGCCAGCAGCGGGCGACAGGGGAGAAGATCTGGAAACACCATATATTTT. Together with reference TRBV13 and TRBJ1-3, the CDR3 gives the full variable domain: AAGVIQSPRHLIKEKRETATLKCYPIPRHDTVYWYQQGPGQDPQFLISFYEKMQSDKGSIPDRFSAQQFSDYHSELNMSSLELGDSALYFCASSGRQGRRSGNTIYFGEGSWLTVV.

This chain uses TRBV6-1 with TRBJ2-3; TRBD2 matches 13 bases. V shed 3 bases and J 6 bases; nucleotides not matched to a gene: 6. Per the germline V gene, CDR1 is MNHNS and CDR2 is SASEGT. The CDR3 spans 16 residues. The CDR3 DNA is TGTGCCAGCAGTGACCCGGGACTAGCGGGGTCCGATACGCAGTATTTT. Encoded protein: CASSDPGLAGSDTQYF.

This chain connects TRBV6-1 to TRBJ1-1; D is perhaps TRBD1 (5 bases). Germline V CDR1 and CDR2: MNHNS, SASEGT. This CDR3 spans 13 amino acids. V shed 6 bases and J shed 2 bases, with 10 bases lying between them. The CDR3 DNA follows: TGTGCCAGCAGCACCGGACACAACACTGAAGCTTTCTTT. It translates to CASSTGHNTEAFF.

This chain uses TRBV19 with TRBJ2-1; 11 bases agree with TRBD2. CDR3 length equals 14 residues. V dropped 5 bases and J dropped 7; count of bases not matched to a gene: 4. Germline lookup yields CDR1 LNHDA and CDR2 SQIVND (reference sequence). CDR3 amino acids: CASSVSGGANEQFF. DNA of the CDR3: TGTGCCAGTAGTGTTAGCGGGGGGGCTAATGAGCAGTTCTTC.

This chain uses TRBV27 with TRBJ2-7; 11 bases are shared with TRBD1. Trimming took 3 bases from V and 6 from J; bases not matched to a gene: 1. The CDR3 has 13 amino acids. The germline CDR1 and CDR2 sequences are MNHEY and SMNVEV (reference sequence). Here the CDR3 reads CASSLGTGGEQYF. The CDR3 DNA sequence: TGTGCCAGCAGTTTGGGGACAGGGGGCGAGCAGTACTTC.

V gene TRBV6-1 combines with J gene TRBJ1-5, with D uncertain. Germline CDR1 and CDR2: MNHNS and SASEGT. Trimming removed 0 bases at V and 6 bases at J, with 6 bases between. CDR3 size: 13 residues. CDR3 amino acids: CASSEARGQPQHF. The CDR3 DNA reads TGTGCCAGCAGTGAAGCGCGGGGTCAGCCCCAGCATTTT.

This sequence joins TRBV2 and TRBJ2-3; 8 positions match TRBD2. This CDR3 contains 13 residues. With 6 bases clipped from V and 3 bases from J, the junction kept 2 bases outside the gene matches. Germline V gene data show CDR1 as SNHLY and CDR2 as FYNNEI. The CDR3 DNA is TGTGCCAGCAGACTAGCGGAGACAGATACGCAGTATTTT. It yields the protein CASRLAETDTQYF.

The chain links TRBV5-1 to TRBJ1-1; D unresolved. CDR1 is SGHRS, CDR2 YFSETQ, per germline. V was cut by 4 bases and J by 3 bases, with 7 bases left in between. The CDR3 spans 12 residues. CDR3 DNA: TGCGCCAGCAGCCGGACGGACACTGAAGCTTTCTTT. Protein: CASSRTDTEAFF.

The chain joins TRBV6-1 to TRBJ2-5; TRBD2 matches at 8 bases. V shed 4 bases, J shed 5 bases, and the junction held 3 bases outside the gene matches. CDR1 is MNHNS, CDR2 SASEGT, per germline. There are 13 residues in the CDR3. The CDR3 loop reads CASSGSGEETQYF. The DNA for the CDR3 is TGTGCCAGCAGTGGTAGCGGGGAGGAGACCCAGTACTTC.

The rearrangement uses TRBV5-6 and TRBJ1-2; TRBD1 aligns across 7 bases. Germline-derived CDR1 and CDR2 are SGHDT and YYEEEE. V was pared by 0 bases and J by 4 bases, with 3 bases of the junction left unmatched. The CDR3 is 14 amino acids. DNA of the CDR3: TGTGCCAGCAGCTTGGTGGCAGGGGGCTATGGCTACACCTTC. Translation: CASSLVAGGYGYTF. The full variable domain, rest sourced from reference TRBV5-6 and TRBJ1-2, is DAGVTQSPTHLIKTRGQQVTLRCSPKSGHDTVSWYQQALGQGPQFIFQYYEEEERQRGNFPDRFSGHQFPNYSSELNVNALLLGDSALYLCASSLVAGGYGYTFGSGTRLTVV.

The chain employs TRBV10-2 and TRBJ1-5; D call uncertain. This CDR3 is built from 14 residues. With 4 bases removed from V and 1 base from J, the gap between germline ends came to 8 bases. The germline V gene encodes CDR1 WSHSY and CDR2 SAAADI. The CDR3 DNA reads TGCGCCAGCAGTGGACACCGCAGCAATCAGCCCCAGCATTTT. This encodes CASSGHRSNQPQHF.

The count of this clone is one. The rearrangement uses TRBV5-1 and TRBJ1-1, with D perhaps matching TRBD1 (5 bases). The CDR3 spans 15 residues. The V end was cut by 6 bases, the J end by 5 bases, with 20 bases between. The germline gives CDR1 SGHRS, CDR2 YFSETQ. CDR3 coding DNA: TGCGCCAGCAAGAAGTGGGAGGGTAAGGGGACTGAAGCTTTCTTT. It codes for CASKKWEGKGTEAFF.

CDR3 nucleotide sequence: TGTGCCAGCACTATCATCCGAGCCGGGACTAATGAAGCTTTCTTT. Translation gives CASTIIRAGTNEAFF. This sequence joins TRBV6-6 and TRBJ1-1, with a possible D match to TRBD1 (5 bases). Germline CDR1 and CDR2: MNHNY and SVGAGI (reference sequence). The CDR3 runs to 15 residues. V lost 7 bases and J lost 7, with 22 bases in between.

The chain couples TRBV9 to TRBJ2-5; no clear D gene. The CDR3 contains 15 residues. Germline loops: CDR1 SGDLS, CDR2 YYNGEE. The ends were cut back, 0 bases at V and 5 bases at J, with 14 bases in the middle. The CDR3 loop is CASSVAEGPGETQYF. CDR3 bases: TGTGCCAGCAGCGTAGCTGAAGGGCCCGGGGAGACCCAGTACTTC.

V is TRBV5-8 and J is TRBJ2-3, with a tentative D call TRBD1 (7 bases). The CDR3 runs 17 residues. Germline loops: CDR1 SGHTS, CDR2 YDEGEE. Trimming shortened V by 4 bases and J by 3 bases, and 21 bases separated the two germline ends. CDR3 bases: TGTGCCAGCAGCGGACGGAGGGGGCCCCTTTGGACAGATACGCAGTATTTT. Protein product: CASSGRRGPLWTDTQYF.

This clone was seen just once. The chain combines TRBV10-1 with TRBJ2-4; D is unresolved. Trimming took 8 bases from V and 0 from J, leaving 5 bases between them. The length of the CDR3 is 12 residues. Looked up from germline, CDR1 is WNHNN and CDR2 is SYGVQD (reference sequence). CDR3: CASQLAKNIQYF. DNA of the CDR3: TGCGCCAGCCAATTAGCCAAAAACATTCAGTACTTC.

CDR3 DNA sequence: TGTGCCAGTAGTATCGGGGACGAACTTGAAGCTTTCTTT. Its protein is CASSIGDELEAFF. This chain connects TRBV19 to TRBJ1-1; weak D call: TRBD1 (5 bases). CDR1 is LNHDA and CDR2 is SQIVND in the germline V gene (reference sequence). The CDR3 covers 13 residues. Trimming removed 3 bases at V and 7 bases at J, with 12 bases between.

The chain employs TRBV9 and TRBJ2-7; D may match TRBD1 or TRBD2 (5 bases each). V was clipped by 4 bases and J by 4 bases, with 12 bases between them. This CDR3 is built from 13 residues. Looked up from germline, CDR1 is SGDLS and CDR2 is YYNGEE. The DNA of the CDR3 is TGTGCCAGCAGCCGGCCTGGGGGATACGAGCAGTACTTC. Translating it yields CASSRPGGYEQYF. Full variable domain (remainder filled in from reference TRBV9 and TRBJ2-7): DSGVTQTPKHLITATGQRVTLRCSPRSGDLSVYWYQQSLDQGLQFLIQYYNGEERAKGNILERFSAQQFPDLHSELNLSSLELGDSALYFCASSRPGGYEQYFGPGTRLTVT.